This T cell receptor beta chain was captured by sequencing in a study of cytomegalovirus exposure and HLA in healthy donors. The PCR had 60 Vbeta and 13 Jbeta primers. Authors' data handling: It was a later analysis that counted roughly 80 million unique TCR beta chains, of which around 11 million were shared. Repertoires were generated with immunoSEQ multiplex PCR, while TCRdb's copy carries only in-frame clones and drops some. The V and J calls and clone size were taken over from that table, and D and trimming were inferred from the DNA. The sample lists a few hundred thousand clones, roughly 81% occurring once. Between the trimmed V and J ends, which lost 1 base and 0 bases, there was a span of 9 bases. The CDR3 loop spans 16 amino acids. Germline lookup yields CDR1 SGHNT and CDR2 YENEEA.

The sample comprised PBMCs. This chain joins TRBV11-3 and TRBJ2-2, with D uncertain. This receptor was identified in a woman aged 35 to 49 in good health and CMV-seropositive. CDR3 sequence: CASSLGPSSNTGELFF. DNA of the CDR3: TGTGCCAGCAGCTTAGGCCCTAGTTCGAACACCGGGGAGCTGTTTTTT.